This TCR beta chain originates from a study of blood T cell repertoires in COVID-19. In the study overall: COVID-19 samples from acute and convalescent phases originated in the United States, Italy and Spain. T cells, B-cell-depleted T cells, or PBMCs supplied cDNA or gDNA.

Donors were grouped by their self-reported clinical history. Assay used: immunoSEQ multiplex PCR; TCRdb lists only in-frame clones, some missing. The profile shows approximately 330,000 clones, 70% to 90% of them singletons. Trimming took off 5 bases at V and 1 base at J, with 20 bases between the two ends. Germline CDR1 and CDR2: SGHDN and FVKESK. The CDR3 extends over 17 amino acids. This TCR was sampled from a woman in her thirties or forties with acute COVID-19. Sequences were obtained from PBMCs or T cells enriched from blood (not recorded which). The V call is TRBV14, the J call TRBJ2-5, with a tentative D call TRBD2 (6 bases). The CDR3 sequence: CASSSQGGSGAQETQYF. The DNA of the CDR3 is TGTGCCAGCAGCTCTCAGGGAGGCAGTGGGGCCCAAGAGACCCAGTACTTC.